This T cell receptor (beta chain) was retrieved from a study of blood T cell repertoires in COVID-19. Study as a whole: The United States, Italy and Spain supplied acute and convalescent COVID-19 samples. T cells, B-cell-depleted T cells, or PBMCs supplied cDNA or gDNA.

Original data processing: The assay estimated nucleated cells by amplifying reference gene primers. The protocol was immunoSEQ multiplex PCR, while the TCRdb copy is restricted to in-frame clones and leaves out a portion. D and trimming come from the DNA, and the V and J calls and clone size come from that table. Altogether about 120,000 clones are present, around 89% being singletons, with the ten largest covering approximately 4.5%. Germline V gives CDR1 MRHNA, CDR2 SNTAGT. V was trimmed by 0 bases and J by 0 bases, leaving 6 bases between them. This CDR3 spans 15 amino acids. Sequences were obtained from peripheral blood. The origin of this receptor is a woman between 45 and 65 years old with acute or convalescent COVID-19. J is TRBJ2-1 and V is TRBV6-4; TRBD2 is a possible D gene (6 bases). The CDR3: CASSDSEGSYNEQFF. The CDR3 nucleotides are TGTGCCAGCAGTGACTCGGAGGGCTCCTACAATGAGCAGTTCTTC.